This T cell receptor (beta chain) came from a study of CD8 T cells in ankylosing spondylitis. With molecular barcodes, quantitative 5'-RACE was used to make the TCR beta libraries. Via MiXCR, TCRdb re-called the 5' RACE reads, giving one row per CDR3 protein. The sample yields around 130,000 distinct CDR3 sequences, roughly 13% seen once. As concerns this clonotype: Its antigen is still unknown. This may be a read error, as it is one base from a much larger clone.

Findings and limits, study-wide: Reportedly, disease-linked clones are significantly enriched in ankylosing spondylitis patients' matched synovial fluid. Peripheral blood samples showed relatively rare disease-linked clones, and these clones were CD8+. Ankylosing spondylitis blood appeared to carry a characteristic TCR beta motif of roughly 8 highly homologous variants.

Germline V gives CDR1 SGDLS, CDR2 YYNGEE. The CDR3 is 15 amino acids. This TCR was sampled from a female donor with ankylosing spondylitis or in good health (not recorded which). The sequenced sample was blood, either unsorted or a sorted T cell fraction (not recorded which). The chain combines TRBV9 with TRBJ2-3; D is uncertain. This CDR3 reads CASSFREDGTDTQYF. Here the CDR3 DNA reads TGTGCCAGCAGCTTCCGAGAGGACGGCACTGATACGCAGTATTTT.